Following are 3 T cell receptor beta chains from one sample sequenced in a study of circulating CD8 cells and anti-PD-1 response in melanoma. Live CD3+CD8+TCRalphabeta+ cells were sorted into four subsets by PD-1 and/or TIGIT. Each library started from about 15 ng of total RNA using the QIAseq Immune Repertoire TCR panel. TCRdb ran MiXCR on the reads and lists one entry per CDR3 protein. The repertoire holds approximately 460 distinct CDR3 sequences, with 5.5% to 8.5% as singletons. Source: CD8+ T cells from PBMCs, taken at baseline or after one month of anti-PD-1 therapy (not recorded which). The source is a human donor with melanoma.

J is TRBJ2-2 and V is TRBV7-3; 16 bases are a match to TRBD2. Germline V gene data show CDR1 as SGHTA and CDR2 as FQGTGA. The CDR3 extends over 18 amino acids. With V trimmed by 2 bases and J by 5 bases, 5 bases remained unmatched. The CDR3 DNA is TGTGCCAGCAGCTTAGGGACTAGCGGGAGGGCGCGGACCGGGGAGCTGTTTTTT. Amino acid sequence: CASSLGTSGRARTGELFF.

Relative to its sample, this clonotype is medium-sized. This CDR3 is CASRARDPNEQYF. As DNA, the CDR3 is TGTGCCAGCAGGGCCCGGGACCCGAACGAGCAGTACTTC. The chain employs TRBV28 and TRBJ2-7; the D gene could be TRBD1 or TRBD2 (5 bases each). The germline V gene encodes CDR1 MDHEN and CDR2 SYDVKM. The CDR3 is 13 amino acids. Trimming took 6 bases from V and 5 from J, leaving 14 bases between them.

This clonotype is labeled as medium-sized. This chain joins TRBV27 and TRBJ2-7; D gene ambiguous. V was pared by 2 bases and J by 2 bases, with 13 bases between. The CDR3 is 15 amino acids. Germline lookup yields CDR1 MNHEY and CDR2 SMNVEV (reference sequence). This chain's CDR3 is CASSLVGQETYEQYF. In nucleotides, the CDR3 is TGTGCCAGCAGTTTAGTCGGCCAGGAGACCTACGAGCAGTACTTC.